The 20 T cell receptor beta chains below all came from one sample that was sequenced in a study of shared clonotypes between healthy human individuals. Only in-frame clones appear in the TCRdb table, and some are missing; sequencing was by immunoSEQ multiplex PCR. The sample carries over 2 million clones, over 85% recorded once. Sequenced: naive CD4+ T cells sorted from blood. Described subset: CD45RA+ positively selected. The receptors originated from a young man in good health.

This clone was detected only once. The CDR3 spells CASSQTGGDEQYF. In DNA, the CDR3 is TGTGCCAGCAGCCAAACAGGGGGCGACGAGCAGTACTTC. The J gene is TRBJ2-7, the V gene TRBV5-6; TRBD1 matches 9 bases. Per the germline V gene, CDR1 is SGHDT and CDR2 is YYEEEE. J was trimmed by 5 bases and V by 4 bases; bases with no gene match: 4. The CDR3 contains 13 residues.

The rearrangement links TRBV5-1 to TRBJ2-1; 7 positions agree with TRBD2. Germline CDR1 SGHRS, CDR2 YFSETQ. The CDR3 loop spans 15 amino acids. The V and J ends lost 0 bases and 7 bases, in that order; junction bases with no gene match: 7. The CDR3 nucleotides read TGCGCCAGCAGCTTGGAAGGTGGCGGGAGTAATGAGCAGTTCTTC. Its translation: CASSLEGGGSNEQFF.

The V call is TRBV2, the J call TRBJ2-7, with D tentatively TRBD1 (5 bases). Germline V gene data show CDR1 as SNHLY and CDR2 as FYNNEI. The V and J ends lost 5 bases and 2 bases respectively, with 10 bases between them. The CDR3 runs 13 residues. DNA of the CDR3: TGTGCCAGCAGTTTCGGACAAGCCTACGAGCAGTACTTC. This codes for CASSFGQAYEQYF.

This rearrangement joins TRBV14 to TRBJ1-4; 9 bases map to TRBD1. The CDR3 runs 15 residues. J lost 5 bases, V lost 3 bases, and 4 bases had no gene match. The germline V gene encodes CDR1 SGHDN and CDR2 FVKESK. This CDR3 reads CASSQSTGGNEKLFF. In nucleotides, the CDR3 is TGTGCCAGCAGCCAGTCGACAGGGGGAAATGAAAAACTGTTTTTT.

A note on this clone: The same CDR3 arises from other DNA sequences in this sample as well. V is TRBV2 and J is TRBJ2-7; D not resolved. Trimming stripped 5 bases from V and 2 bases from J, with 4 bases between. This CDR3 has 11 residues. Germline V gene data show CDR1 as SNHLY and CDR2 as FYNNEI. The CDR3 coding sequence is TGTGCCAGCAGTTCCGCCTACGAGCAGTACTTC. It yields the protein CASSSAYEQYF.

V gene TRBV7-2 combines with J gene TRBJ2-5, with D unresolved. This CDR3 contains 15 residues. The V end was cut by 2 bases, the J end by 0 bases, with 10 bases between. Germline assignment: CDR1 SGHTA and CDR2 FQGNSA. The CDR3 DNA is TGTGCCAGCAGCTTAACCGGGCTTAACCAAGAGACCCAGTACTTC. Encoded protein: CASSLTGLNQETQYF.

The V call is TRBV19, the J call TRBJ2-3, with 13 nucleotides matching TRBD2. From germline, CDR1 is LNHDA and CDR2 SQIVND (reference sequence). With 6 bases clipped from V and 5 bases from J, the junction kept 8 bases outside the gene matches. The CDR3 is 16 residues long. DNA for the CDR3: TGTGCCAGTAGATCCCTGGGGACTAGCGGGATAGATACGCAGTATTTT. Residues: CASRSLGTSGIDTQYF.

V usage is TRBV7-9 and J usage is TRBJ2-5; D remains unclear. The V and J ends lost 1 base and 2 bases respectively, with 17 bases between them. This CDR3 has 17 amino acids. Germline CDR1 SEHNR, CDR2 FQNEAQ (reference sequence). CDR3 loop: CASSLGYVAGPQETQYF. CDR3 DNA sequence: TGTGCCAGCAGCTTAGGTTACGTCGCAGGACCACAAGAGACCCAGTACTTC.

V is TRBV14 and J is TRBJ1-2, with D perhaps TRBD1 (6 bases). Trimming took 4 bases from V and 0 from J, leaving 6 bases between them. This CDR3 region has 13 residues. Germline assignment: CDR1 SGHDN and CDR2 FVKESK. CDR3 loop: CASSRDTNYGYTF. CDR3 in DNA: TGTGCCAGCAGCCGGGACACTAACTATGGCTACACCTTC.

J is TRBJ2-7 and V is TRBV6-5; 9 nucleotides align to TRBD2. The ends lost 6 bases at V and 2 bases at J; junction bases unmatched: 5. Germline CDR1 reads MNHEY; CDR2 reads SVGAGI. The CDR3 runs to 14 residues. This CDR3 reads CASRKAGGTYEQYF. In nucleotides, the CDR3 is TGTGCCAGCAGAAAAGCGGGGGGCACCTACGAGCAGTACTTC.

This chain uses TRBV14 with TRBJ2-5, with D possibly TRBD1 on 6 matching bases. The CDR3 is 14 amino acids. Germline V gene lookup returns CDR1 SGHDN and CDR2 FVKESK. The ends were cut back, 6 bases at V and 1 base at J, with 12 bases in the middle. CDR3 in amino acids: CASRPTGIQETQYF. CDR3 in DNA: TGTGCCAGCAGACCAACAGGGATCCAAGAGACCCAGTACTTC.

The V gene is TRBV6-1, the J gene TRBJ1-1; D unresolved. CDR1 and CDR2 (germline): MNHNS, SASEGT. V was trimmed by 6 bases and J by 1 base, leaving 9 bases between them. CDR3 length equals 13 residues. The CDR3 reads CASRNTGNTEAFF. CDR3 nucleotide sequence: TGTGCCAGCAGGAACACTGGGAACACTGAAGCTTTCTTT.

J is TRBJ2-5 and V is TRBV7-2, with D tentatively TRBD2 (6 bases). The CDR3 consists of 15 residues. V shed 0 bases and J shed 7 bases, with 15 bases lying between them. The germline gives CDR1 SGHTA, CDR2 FQGNSA. In DNA, the CDR3 is TGTGCCAGCAGCTTAGCGGGGCCTTCCGGGGGGACCCAGTACTTC. It specifies CASSLAGPSGGTQYF.

Comments on this clone: Other DNA sequences of this sample code for an identical CDR3. The rearrangement uses TRBV2 and TRBJ1-5, with D unclear. Trimming took off 6 bases at V and 0 bases at J, with 9 bases between the two ends. The germline gives CDR1 SNHLY, CDR2 FYNNEI. This CDR3 region has 14 residues. The chain's CDR3 is CASSEGLSNQPQHF. In DNA, the CDR3 is TGTGCCAGCAGCGAGGGTCTTAGCAATCAGCCCCAGCATTTT.

This rearrangement joins TRBV19 to TRBJ1-6, with D unresolved. Trimming removed 3 bases from V and 7 bases from J, with 10 bases in between. The CDR3 extends over 14 amino acids. Germline CDR1 reads LNHDA; CDR2 reads SQIVND (reference sequence). CDR3 protein: CASSMGSGNSPLHF. In DNA form, the CDR3 reads TGTGCCAGTAGTATGGGTTCTGGGAATTCACCCCTCCACTTT.

The V gene is TRBV28, the J gene TRBJ2-7, with D perhaps TRBD1 or TRBD2 (5 bases each). CDR1 and CDR2 (germline): MDHEN, SYDVKM. The V and J ends lost 7 bases and 2 bases respectively, with 9 bases between them. This CDR3 spans 12 amino acids. The CDR3 coding sequence is TGTGCCAGCAAACTGGGACCCTACGAGCAGTACTTC. The encoded protein is CASKLGPYEQYF.

J is TRBJ1-2 and V is TRBV28; 7 bases line up with TRBD1. Looked up from germline, CDR1 is MDHEN and CDR2 is SYDVKM. This CDR3 comprises 13 residues. V lost 4 bases to trimming and J lost 7 bases; unmatched junction nucleotides: 6. The CDR3, as DNA: TGTGCCAGCAGTTCCGGGACAGTAACTGGCTACACCTTC. It encodes CASSSGTVTGYTF.

The gene calls are TRBV30 and TRBJ1-3; D gene unclear. The CDR3 is 16 amino acids. Trimming cost V 0 bases and J 0 bases, with 12 bases left between them. The V gene's germline CDR1 is GTSNPN and CDR2 SVGIG (reference sequence). The DNA for the CDR3 is TGTGCCTGGAGTGTAACTCTTTCAAGCTCTGGAAACACCATATATTTT. It yields the protein CAWSVTLSSSGNTIYF.

The chain joins TRBV29-1 to TRBJ2-5; a weak D match, TRBD2 (7 bases). Germline values: CDR1 SQVTM, CDR2 ANQGSEA. The CDR3 has 14 amino acids. V shed 5 bases and J shed 6 bases, with 19 bases lying between them. CDR3 bases: TGCAGCGTTTCCTGGACACCGGGGGGCCAGACCCAGTACTTC. It is translated as CSVSWTPGGQTQYF.

The chain combines TRBV28 with TRBJ1-2; 12 positions agree with TRBD1. CDR3 length equals 17 residues. Trimming at V came to 4 bases and at J to 8 bases, leaving 14 bases not matched to a gene. Germline V gives CDR1 MDHEN, CDR2 SYDVKM. The CDR3 protein is CASSSGTGGYSMKGYTF. In nucleotides, the CDR3 is TGTGCCAGCAGTTCCGGGACAGGGGGCTATTCTATGAAGGGCTACACCTTC.